This T cell receptor beta chain comes out of a study of blood T cell repertoires in COVID-19. Germline V CDR1 and CDR2: MNHEY, SMNVEV (reference sequence). The CDR3 is made up of 17 amino acids. Trimming took 2 bases from V and 6 from J; bases not matched to a gene: 10. Generated by immunoSEQ multiplex PCR, the TCRdb table keeps only in-frame clones and is missing some. Of roughly 460,000 clones in the sample, around 90% were seen once. The chain combines TRBV27 with TRBJ2-2, with 9 bases lining up with TRBD1. The specimen was peripheral blood. This clonotype was sampled from a man aged 18-30 years with COVID-19, enrolled during active disease. CDR3 protein: CASSLRPGQGVAGELFF. CDR3 nucleotide sequence: TGTGCCAGCAGTTTACGGCCGGGACAGGGAGTTGCCGGGGAGCTGTTTTTT.